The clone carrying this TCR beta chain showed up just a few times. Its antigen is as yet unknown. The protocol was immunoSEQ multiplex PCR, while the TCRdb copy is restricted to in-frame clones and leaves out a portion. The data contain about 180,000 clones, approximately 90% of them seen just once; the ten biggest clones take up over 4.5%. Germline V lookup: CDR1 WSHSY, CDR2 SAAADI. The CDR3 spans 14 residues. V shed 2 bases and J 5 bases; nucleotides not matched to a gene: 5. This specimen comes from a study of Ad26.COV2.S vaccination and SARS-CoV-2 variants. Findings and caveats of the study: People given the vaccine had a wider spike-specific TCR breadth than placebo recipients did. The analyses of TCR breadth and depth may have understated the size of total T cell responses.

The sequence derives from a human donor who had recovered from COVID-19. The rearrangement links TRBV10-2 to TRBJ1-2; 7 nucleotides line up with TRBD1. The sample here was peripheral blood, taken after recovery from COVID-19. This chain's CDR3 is CASSEGQASYGYTF. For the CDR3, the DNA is TGCGCCAGCAGTGAGGGACAGGCATCTTATGGCTACACCTTC.